This TCR beta chain stems from a study of blood T cells in healthy people across ages. Overall study findings and caveats: When set beside aged donors, long-lived donors presented more naive CD4+ cells and higher diversity.

The CDR3 consists of 17 residues. Germline CDR1 and CDR2: MDHEN and SYDVKM. V lost 7 bases and J 1 base, leaving 21 bases between the germline ends. The use of a sample-barcoded 5' primer and a J-beta primer mix characterized a second PCR of roughly 6 to 11 cycles. In TCRdb, the 5' RACE reads were re-called with MiXCR into one record per CDR3 protein. Of fewer than 800,000 distinct CDR3 sequences listed, over 45% were seen once; the top ten hold around 32%. This clonotype showed up just a few times. Antigen unknown. Sequenced: blood. The clonotype was recovered from a woman aged 60-75 years in good health. This chain links TRBV28 with TRBJ2-3; tentatively, D is TRBD1 (7 bases). The CDR3 loop is CASTRNQGGWRTDTQYF. The CDR3 nucleotides are TGTGCCAGCACCCGTAATCAGGGGGGCTGGCGCACAGATACGCAGTATTTT.